The rows below give T cell receptor beta chains drawn from one sample of a study of blood T cell repertoires in COVID-19. Clones were sequenced by immunoSEQ multiplex PCR, and TCRdb holds only the in-frame ones, with some missing. The sample lists about 160,000 clones, around nine tenths occurring once. The sequenced sample was peripheral blood. These receptors were taken from a man between 60 and 75 years old with active or convalescent COVID-19. Each CDR3 is given with its conserved first and last residue. Each record gives: J gene, clone size, D gene, V gene, CDR3 DNA, CDR3 protein. The D gene is left open where the match is weak. Not every row has a clone size; where given, it reads once, few, many or a size class.

TRBJ1-1 NA NA TRBV18 TGTGCCAGCTCACCACCGGTGGGGAGAAACACTGAAGCTTTCTTT CASSPPVGRNTEAFF
TRBJ1-1 NA NA TRBV5-1 TGCGCCAGCAGCTTGGGACTCATGAACACTGAAGCTTTCTTT CASSLGLMNTEAFF
TRBJ2-1 NA TRBD1 TRBV2 TGTGCCAGCAGGGGACAGGGGAATGAGCAGTTCTTC CASRGQGNEQFF
TRBJ2-5 once NA TRBV18 TGTGCCAGCTCATTTGCGGACCAAGAGACCCAGTACTTC CASSFADQETQYF
TRBJ2-7 NA NA TRBV7-6 TGTGCCAGCAGCCACCAGGATAATTACGAGCAGTACTTC CASSHQDNYEQYF
TRBJ1-2 few NA TRBV6-1 TGTGCCAGCAGTGAAGTTGCTGGCGGGGGTGGCTACACCTTC CASSEVAGGGGYTF
TRBJ1-1 NA NA TRBV5-4 TGTGCCAGCACCTTACGTGTCCAGGGGAACACTGAAGCTTTCTTT CASTLRVQGNTEAFF
TRBJ1-5 NA NA TRBV19 TGTGCCAGTAGTATAGAGCCGGACAGAGTCAATCAGCCCCAGCATTTT CASSIEPDRVNQPQHF
TRBJ2-5 NA TRBD1 TRBV28 TGTGCCAGCAGTGCCTCGGACAGGGGTGGACGAGAGACCCAGTACTTC CASSASDRGGRETQYF
TRBJ1-1 NA TRBD1 TRBV19 TGTGCCAGTAGTGGACGGGACAGCCTCACTGAAGCTTTCTTT CASSGRDSLTEAFF
TRBJ2-4 NA TRBD1 TRBV28 TGTGCCAGCAGTCGACCGGGACAGGGCCTAGACATTCAGTACTTC CASSRPGQGLDIQYF
TRBJ1-6 NA TRBD1 TRBV30 TGTGCCTGGGGACAGGGGAAGAATTCACCCCTCCACTTT CAWGQGKNSPLHF
TRBJ2-2 NA TRBD1 TRBV25-1 TGTGCCAGCAGTGATCCGGGACAGGGGACCGGGGAGCTGTTTTTT CASSDPGQGTGELFF
TRBJ1-6 once NA TRBV19 TGTGCCAGTAGTATTACGGGGGACCTCGGTTCACCCCTCCACTTT CASSITGDLGSPLHF
TRBJ1-1 NA NA TRBV29-1 TGCAGCGCGATAAGGGGCTCGGTCACTGAAGCTTTCTTT CSAIRGSVTEAFF
TRBJ1-3 once NA TRBV11-2 TGTGCCAGCAGCTTAGCAGGGAATGGAAACACCATATATTTT CASSLAGNGNTIYF
TRBJ2-3 NA NA TRBV12-3/TRBV12-4 TGTGCCAGCAGTTCCGGGACACCGAACGAGTATTTT CASSSGTPNEYF
TRBJ1-5 NA NA TRBV5-6 TGTGCCAGCAGCCCCTTGGGGGGGAGGGGTCAGCCCCAGCATTTT CASSPLGGRGQPQHF
TRBJ1-2 NA NA TRBV5-1 TGCGCCAGCAGCTTGGGACAGATTAACTATGGCTACACCTTC CASSLGQINYGYTF
TRBJ1-2 NA TRBD1 TRBV7-6 TGTGCCAGCAGTGACAGGGGCAACTATGGCTACACCTTC CASSDRGNYGYTF
TRBJ1-2 NA NA TRBV5-1 TGCGCCAGCAGCTGGAGAGAGGACTATGGCTACACCTTC CASSWREDYGYTF
TRBJ1-2 NA NA TRBV10-3 TGTGCCATCAGTGAGTCGGCCAGCGGCAGAAACTATGGCTACACCTTC CAISESASGRNYGYTF
TRBJ2-7 NA NA TRBV6-5 TGTGCCAGCAGTTACTCCAGGGGAGGGTACTCCTACGAGCAGTACTTC CASSYSRGGYSYEQYF
TRBJ2-1 NA TRBD1 TRBV5-1 TGCGCCAGCAGCTTGGTGTCGGACAGGTTGTCGGGTGAGCAGTTCTTC CASSLVSDRLSGEQFF